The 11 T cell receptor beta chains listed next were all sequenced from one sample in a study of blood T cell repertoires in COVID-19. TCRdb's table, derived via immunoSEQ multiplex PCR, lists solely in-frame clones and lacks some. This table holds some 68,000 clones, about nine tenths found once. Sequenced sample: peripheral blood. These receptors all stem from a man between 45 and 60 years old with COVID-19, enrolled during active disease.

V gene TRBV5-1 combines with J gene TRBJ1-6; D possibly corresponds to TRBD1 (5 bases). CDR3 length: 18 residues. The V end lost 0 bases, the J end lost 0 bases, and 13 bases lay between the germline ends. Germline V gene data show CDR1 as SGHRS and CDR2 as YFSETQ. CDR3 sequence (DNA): TGCGCCAGCAGCTTGGTCGGGGGGACGAGCTCCTATAATTCACCCCTCCACTTT. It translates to CASSLVGGTSSYNSPLHF.

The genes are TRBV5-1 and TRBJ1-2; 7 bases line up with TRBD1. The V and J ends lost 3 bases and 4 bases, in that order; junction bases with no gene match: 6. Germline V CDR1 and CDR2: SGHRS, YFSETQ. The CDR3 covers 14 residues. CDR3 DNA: TGCGCCAGCAGCTCCGGGACAGCTTTCTATGGCTACACCTTC. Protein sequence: CASSSGTAFYGYTF.

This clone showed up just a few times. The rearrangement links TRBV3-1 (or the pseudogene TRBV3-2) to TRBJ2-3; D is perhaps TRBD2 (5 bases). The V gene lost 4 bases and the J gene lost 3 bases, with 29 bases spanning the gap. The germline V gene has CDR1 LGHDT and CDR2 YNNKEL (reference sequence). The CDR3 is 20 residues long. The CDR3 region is CASSPPPRLAQYTLTDTQYF. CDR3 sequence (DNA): TGTGCCAGCAGCCCTCCTCCCCGGCTAGCCCAGTATACTCTGACAGATACGCAGTATTTT.

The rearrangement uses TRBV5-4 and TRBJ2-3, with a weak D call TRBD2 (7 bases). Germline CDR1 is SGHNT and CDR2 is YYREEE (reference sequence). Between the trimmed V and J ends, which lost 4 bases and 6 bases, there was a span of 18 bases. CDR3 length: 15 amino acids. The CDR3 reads CASSRGAGLGDTQYF. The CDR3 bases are TGTGCCAGCAGCCGGGGGGCGGGATTAGGCGATACGCAGTATTTT.

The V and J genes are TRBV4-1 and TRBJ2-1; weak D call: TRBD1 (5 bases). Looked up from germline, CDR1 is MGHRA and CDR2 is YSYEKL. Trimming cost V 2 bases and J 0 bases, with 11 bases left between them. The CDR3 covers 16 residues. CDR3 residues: CASSQSTASSYNEQFF. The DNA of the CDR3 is TGCGCCAGCAGCCAATCGACAGCGAGCTCCTACAATGAGCAGTTCTTC.

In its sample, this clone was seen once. CDR3 coding DNA: TGTGCCAGCAGTGACAGGGGGTTTGCTGGCTACACCTTC. Translated, it gives CASSDRGFAGYTF. The genes are TRBV27 and TRBJ1-2; 9 nucleotides agree with TRBD1. With 5 bases clipped from V and 7 bases from J, the junction kept 5 bases outside the gene matches. The CDR3 consists of 13 residues. The V gene's germline CDR1 is MNHEY and CDR2 SMNVEV (reference sequence).

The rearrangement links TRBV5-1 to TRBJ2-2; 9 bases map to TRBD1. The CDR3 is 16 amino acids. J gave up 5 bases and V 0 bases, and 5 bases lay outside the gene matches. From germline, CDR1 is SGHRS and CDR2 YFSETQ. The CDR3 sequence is CASSLAGTGRTGELFF. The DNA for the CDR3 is TGCGCCAGCAGCTTGGCGGGGACAGGGAGGACCGGGGAGCTGTTTTTT.

CDR3 amino acids: CASSPAGTVTKRNYGYTF. CDR3 sequence (DNA): TGCGCCAGCAGCCCGGCCGGGACAGTGACGAAACGTAACTATGGCTACACCTTC. The V call is TRBV4-1, the J call TRBJ1-2; TRBD1 agrees at 7 bases. This CDR3 contains 18 residues. Looked up from germline, CDR1 is MGHRA and CDR2 is YSYEKL. After removal of 4 bases from V and 1 base from J, the junction contained 15 bases not matched to a gene.

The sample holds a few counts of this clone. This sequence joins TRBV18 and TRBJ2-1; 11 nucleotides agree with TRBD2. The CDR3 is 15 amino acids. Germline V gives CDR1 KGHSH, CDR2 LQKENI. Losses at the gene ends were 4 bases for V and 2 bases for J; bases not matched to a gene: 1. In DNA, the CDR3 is TGTGCCAGCTCACAACTAGCGGGAGCCTACAATGAGCAGTTCTTC. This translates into CASSQLAGAYNEQFF.

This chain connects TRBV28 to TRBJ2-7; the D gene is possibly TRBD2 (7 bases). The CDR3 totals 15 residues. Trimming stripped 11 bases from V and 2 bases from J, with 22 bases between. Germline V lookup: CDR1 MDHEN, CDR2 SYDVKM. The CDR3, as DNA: TGTGCCGTAACAAACGGGGGGCAGGCAACCTACGAGCAGTACTTC. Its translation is CAVTNGGQATYEQYF. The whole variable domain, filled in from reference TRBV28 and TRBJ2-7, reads DVKVTQSSRYLVKRTGEKVFLECVQDMDHENMFWYRQDPGLGLRLIYFSYDVKMKEKGDIPEGYSVSREKKERFSLILESASTNQTSMYLCAVTNGGQATYEQYFGPGTRLTVT.

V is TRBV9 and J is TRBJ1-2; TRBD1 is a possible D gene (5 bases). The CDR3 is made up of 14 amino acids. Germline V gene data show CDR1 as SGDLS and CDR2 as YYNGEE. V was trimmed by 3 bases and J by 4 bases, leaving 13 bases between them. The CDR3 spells CASSDSGAPYGYTF. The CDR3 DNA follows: TGTGCCAGCAGCGACAGCGGGGCTCCCTATGGCTACACCTTC.